This is a list of T cell receptor beta chains from one sample in a study of Graves' ophthalmopathy and Graves' hyperthyroidism. Each CDR3 protein gets one entry after TCRdb re-called the multiplex PCR reads with MiXCR. This table holds some 350,000 distinct CDR3 sequences, 17% found once. Material: peripheral blood. The receptors were sampled from an adult woman with stable Graves' hyperthyroidism. CDR3s include the opening cysteine and the closing phenylalanine or tryptophan. The D gene is left open where the match is weak. Only some rows state a clone size, as once, few, many or a class for expanded clones.

v_call,clone_size,j_call,d_call,cdr3_aa,cdr3_nt
TRBV29-1,many,TRBJ1-2,NA,CSVERGYGNYGYTF,TGCAGCGTTGAACGGGGTTATGGTAACTATGGCTACACCTTC
TRBV20-1,many,TRBJ2-7,NA,CSGLLGGSYEQYF,TGCAGTGGCCTGCTGGGCGGGTCCTACGAGCAGTACTTC
TRBV6-2/TRBV6-3,many,TRBJ2-7,NA,CASSPLWREGSYEQYF,TGTGCCAGCAGCCCCCTATGGCGGGAAGGATCTTACGAGCAGTACTTC
TRBV15,many,TRBJ1-6,NA,CATSGGYNSPLHF,TGTGCCACCAGCGGCGGGTATAATTCACCCCTCCACTTT
TRBV20-1,many,TRBJ1-5,NA,CSARSQGNYQPQHF,TGCAGTGCTAGATCGCAGGGTAACTATCAGCCCCAGCATTTT
TRBV2,NA,TRBJ2-7,NA,CASVLGLPLGLYEQYF,TGTGCCAGCGTTCTAGGACTACCTTTGGGGCTCTACGAGCAGTACTTC
TRBV6-5,many,TRBJ2-7,NA,CASSLSGGEQHF,TGTGCCAGCAGTTTGTCCGGAGGCGAGCAGCACTTC
TRBV5-8,NA,TRBJ2-5,TRBD2,CASSLNGRTKTQYF,TGTGCCAGCAGCTTGAACGGGAGGACGAAGACCCAGTACTTC
TRBV27,many,TRBJ1-5,NA,CASKSLISNQPQHF,TGTGCCAGCAAGTCCTTGATCAGCAATCAGCCCCAGCATTTT
TRBV11-2,many,TRBJ2-7,NA,CASSSLWGGNSYEQYF,TGTGCCAGCAGCTCCCTTTGGGGCGGGAACTCCTACGAGCAGTACTTC
TRBV28,many,TRBJ2-7,NA,CASSTRRGRTEQYF,TGTGCCAGCAGTACTCGTAGGGGGAGAACGGAGCAGTACTTC
TRBV24-1,NA,TRBJ2-2,NA,CATSDIKGIAGELFF,TGTGCCACCAGTGATATTAAGGGTATAGCCGGGGAGCTGTTTTTT
TRBV7-2,once,TRBJ2-5,NA,CASSLSRGDETQYF,TGTGCCAGCAGCTTATCCAGGGGAGATGAGACCCAGTACTTC
TRBV12-3/TRBV12-4,NA,TRBJ1-1,NA,CASSLGPGQNTEAFF,TGTGCCAGCAGCCTAGGGCCGGGACAGAACACTGAAGCTTTCTTT
TRBV2,many,TRBJ2-2,TRBD2,CASSEPPLQRGNTGELFF,TGTGCCAGCAGTGAACCCCCCTTGCAGCGGGGTAACACCGGGGAGCTGTTTTTT
TRBV12-3/TRBV12-4,NA,TRBJ2-7,NA,CASSFPRTSSSYEQYF,TGTGCCAGCAGTTTTCCGAGGACATCGAGCTCCTACGAGCAGTACTTC
TRBV6-5,NA,TRBJ1-1,NA,CASSYTGRVNTEAFF,TGTGCCAGCAGTTACACCGGCAGGGTGAACACTGAAGCTTTCTTT
TRBV9,many,TRBJ2-5,TRBD1,CASSVTTGEGETQYF,TGTGCCAGCAGCGTAACGACAGGGGAAGGGGAGACCCAGTACTTC